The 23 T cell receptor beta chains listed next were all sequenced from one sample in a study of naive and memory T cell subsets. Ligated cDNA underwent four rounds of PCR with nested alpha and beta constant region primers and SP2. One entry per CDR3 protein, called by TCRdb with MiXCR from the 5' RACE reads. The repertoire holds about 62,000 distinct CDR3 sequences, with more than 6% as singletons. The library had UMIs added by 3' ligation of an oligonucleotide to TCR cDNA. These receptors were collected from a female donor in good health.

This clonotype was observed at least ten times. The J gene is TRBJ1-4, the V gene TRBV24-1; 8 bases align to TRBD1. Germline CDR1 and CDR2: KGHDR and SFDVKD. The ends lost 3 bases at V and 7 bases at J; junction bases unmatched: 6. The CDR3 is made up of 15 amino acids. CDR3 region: CATSDAGGAGEKLFF. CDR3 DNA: TGTGCCACCAGTGATGCAGGGGGCGCCGGTGAAAAACTGTTTTTT.

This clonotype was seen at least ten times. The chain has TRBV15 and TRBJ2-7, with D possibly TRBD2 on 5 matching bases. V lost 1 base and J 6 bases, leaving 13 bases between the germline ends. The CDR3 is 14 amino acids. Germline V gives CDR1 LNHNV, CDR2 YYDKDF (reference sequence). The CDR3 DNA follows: TGTGCCACCAGCAGAGGTGGAGCGGTCCCCGAGCAGTACTTC. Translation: CATSRGGAVPEQYF.

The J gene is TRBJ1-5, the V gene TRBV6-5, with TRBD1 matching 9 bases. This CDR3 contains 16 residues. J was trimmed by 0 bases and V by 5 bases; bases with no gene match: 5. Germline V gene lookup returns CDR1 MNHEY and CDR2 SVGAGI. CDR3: CASSTTGGISNQPQHF. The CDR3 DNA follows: TGTGCCAGCAGTACGACAGGGGGTATTAGCAATCAGCCCCAGCATTTT.

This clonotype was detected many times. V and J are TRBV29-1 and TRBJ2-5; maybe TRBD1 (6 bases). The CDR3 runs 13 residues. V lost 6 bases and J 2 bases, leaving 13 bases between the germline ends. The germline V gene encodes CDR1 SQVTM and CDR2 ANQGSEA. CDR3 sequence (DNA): TGCAGCGTGCACAGGGTTCGGCAAGAGACCCAGTACTTC. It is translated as CSVHRVRQETQYF.

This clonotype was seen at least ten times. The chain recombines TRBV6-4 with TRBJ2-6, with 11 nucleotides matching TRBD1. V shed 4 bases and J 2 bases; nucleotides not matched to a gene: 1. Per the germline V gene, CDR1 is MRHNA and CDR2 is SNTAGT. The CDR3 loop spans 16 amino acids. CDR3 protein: CASSGTGGAGANVLTF. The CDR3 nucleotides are TGTGCCAGCAGTGGGACAGGGGGCGCTGGGGCCAACGTCCTGACTTTC.

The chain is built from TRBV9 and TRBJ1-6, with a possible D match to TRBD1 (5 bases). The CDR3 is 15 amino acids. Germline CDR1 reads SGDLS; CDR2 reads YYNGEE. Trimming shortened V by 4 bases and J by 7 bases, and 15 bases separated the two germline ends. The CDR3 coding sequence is TGTGCCAGCAGCCCCCGGGACTCTATGAATTCACCCCTCCACTTT. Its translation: CASSPRDSMNSPLHF.

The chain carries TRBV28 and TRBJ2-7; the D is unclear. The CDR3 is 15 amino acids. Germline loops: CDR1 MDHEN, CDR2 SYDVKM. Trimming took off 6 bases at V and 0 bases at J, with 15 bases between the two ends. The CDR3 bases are TGTGCCAGCAGCTACACGGGCCCGAGCTCCTACGAGCAGTACTTC. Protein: CASSYTGPSSYEQYF. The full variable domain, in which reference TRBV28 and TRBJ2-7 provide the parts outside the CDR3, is DVKVTQSSRYLVKRTGEKVFLECVQDMDHENMFWYRQDPGLGLRLIYFSYDVKMKEKGDIPEGYSVSREKKERFSLILESASTNQTSMYLCASSYTGPSSYEQYFGPGTRLTVT.

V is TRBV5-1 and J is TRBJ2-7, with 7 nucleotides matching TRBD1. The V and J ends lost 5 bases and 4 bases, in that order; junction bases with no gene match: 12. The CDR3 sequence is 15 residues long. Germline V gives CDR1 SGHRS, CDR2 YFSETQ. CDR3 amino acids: CASSPYPGQEYEQYF. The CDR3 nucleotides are TGCGCCAGCAGTCCGTACCCCGGACAGGAATACGAGCAGTACTTC.

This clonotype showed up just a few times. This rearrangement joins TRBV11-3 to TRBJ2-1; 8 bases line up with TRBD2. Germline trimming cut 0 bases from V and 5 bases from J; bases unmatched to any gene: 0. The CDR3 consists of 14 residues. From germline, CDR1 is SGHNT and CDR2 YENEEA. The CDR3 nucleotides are TGTGCCAGCAGCTTAGAACTAGCGGACAATGAGCAGTTCTTC. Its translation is CASSLELADNEQFF.

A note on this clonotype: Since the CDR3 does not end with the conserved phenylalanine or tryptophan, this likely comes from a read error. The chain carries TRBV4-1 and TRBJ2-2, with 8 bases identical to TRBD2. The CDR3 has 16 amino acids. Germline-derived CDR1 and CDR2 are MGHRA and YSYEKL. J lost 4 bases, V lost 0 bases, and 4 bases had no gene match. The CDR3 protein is CASSQDPAGGTGELFS. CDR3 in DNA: TGCGCCAGCAGCCAAGATCCGGCGGGAGGCACCGGGGAGCTGTTTTCT.

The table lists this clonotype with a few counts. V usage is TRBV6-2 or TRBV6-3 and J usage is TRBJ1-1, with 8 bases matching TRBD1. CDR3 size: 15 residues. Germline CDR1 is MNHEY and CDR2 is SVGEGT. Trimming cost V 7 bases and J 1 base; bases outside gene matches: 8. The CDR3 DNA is TGTGCCAGCACCCCCGGACAGGGTGGGAACACTGAAGCTTTCTTT. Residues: CASTPGQGGNTEAFF.

CDR3 residues: CSARVADTQYF. CDR3 DNA sequence: TGCAGTGCTAGAGTTGCAGATACGCAGTATTTT. The V call is TRBV20-1, the J call TRBJ2-3; D gene uncertain. There are 11 residues in the CDR3. V was cut by 1 base and J by 4 bases, with 3 bases left in between. Germline V gene lookup returns CDR1 DFQATT and CDR2 SNEGSKA (reference sequence).

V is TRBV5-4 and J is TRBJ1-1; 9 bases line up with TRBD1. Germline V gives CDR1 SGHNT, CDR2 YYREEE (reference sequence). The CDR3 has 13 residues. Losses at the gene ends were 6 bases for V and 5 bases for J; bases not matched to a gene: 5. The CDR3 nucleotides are TGTGCCAGCACTCTACAGGGGGCGACTGAAGCTTTCTTT. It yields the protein CASTLQGATEAFF. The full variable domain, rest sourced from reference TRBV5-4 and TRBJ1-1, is ETGVTQSPTHLIKTRGQQVTLRCSSQSGHNTVSWYQQALGQGPQFIFQYYREEENGRGNFPPRFSGLQFPNYSSELNVNALELDDSALYLCASTLQGATEAFFGQGTRLTVV.

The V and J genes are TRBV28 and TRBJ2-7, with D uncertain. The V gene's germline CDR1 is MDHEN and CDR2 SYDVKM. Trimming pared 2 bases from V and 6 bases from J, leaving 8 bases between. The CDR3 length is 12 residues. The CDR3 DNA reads TGTGCCAGCAGTTTAGGCGCGCTCGAGCAGTACTTC. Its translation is CASSLGALEQYF.

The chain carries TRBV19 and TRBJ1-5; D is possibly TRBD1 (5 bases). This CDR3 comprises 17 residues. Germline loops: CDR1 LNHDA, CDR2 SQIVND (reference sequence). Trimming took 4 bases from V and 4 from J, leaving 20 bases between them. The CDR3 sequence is CASSTGPTRGWNQPQHF. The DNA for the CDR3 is TGTGCCAGTAGTACCGGCCCGACCCGGGGCTGGAATCAGCCCCAGCATTTT.

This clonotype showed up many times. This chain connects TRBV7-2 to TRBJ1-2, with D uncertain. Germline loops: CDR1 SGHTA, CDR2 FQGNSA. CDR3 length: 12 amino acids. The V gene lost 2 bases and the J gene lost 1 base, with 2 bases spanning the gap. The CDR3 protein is CASSLFNYGYTF. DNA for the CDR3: TGTGCCAGCAGCTTATTTAACTATGGCTACACCTTC.

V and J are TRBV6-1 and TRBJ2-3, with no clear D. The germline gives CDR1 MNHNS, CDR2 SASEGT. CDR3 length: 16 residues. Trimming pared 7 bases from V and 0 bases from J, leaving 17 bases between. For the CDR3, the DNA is TGTGCCAGCATTAGAGGCAGGATCTCTAGCACAGATACGCAGTATTTT. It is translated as CASIRGRISSTDTQYF.

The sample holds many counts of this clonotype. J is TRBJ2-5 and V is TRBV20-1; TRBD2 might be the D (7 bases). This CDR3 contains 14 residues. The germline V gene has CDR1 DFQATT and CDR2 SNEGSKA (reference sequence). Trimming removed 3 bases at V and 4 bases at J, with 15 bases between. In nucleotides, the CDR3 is TGCAGTGCTAGTGGGGGGGCGGGTGGAGAGACCCAGTACTTC. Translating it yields CSASGGAGGETQYF.

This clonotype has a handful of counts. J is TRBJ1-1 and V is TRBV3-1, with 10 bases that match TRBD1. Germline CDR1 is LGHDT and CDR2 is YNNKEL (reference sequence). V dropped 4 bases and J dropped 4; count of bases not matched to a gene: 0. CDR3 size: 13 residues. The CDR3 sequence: CASSRTGGTEAFF. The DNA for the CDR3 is TGTGCCAGCAGCCGGACAGGGGGCACTGAAGCTTTCTTT.

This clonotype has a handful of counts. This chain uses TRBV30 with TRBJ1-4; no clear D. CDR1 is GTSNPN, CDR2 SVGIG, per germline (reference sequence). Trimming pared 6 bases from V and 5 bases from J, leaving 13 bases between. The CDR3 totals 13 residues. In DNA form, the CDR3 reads TGTGCCTGCCAGTCAGTGGGGAATGAAAAACTGTTTTTT. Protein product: CACQSVGNEKLFF. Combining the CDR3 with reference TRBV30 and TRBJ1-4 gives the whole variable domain SQTIHQWPATLVQPVGSPLSLECTVEGTSNPNLYWYRQAAGRGLQLLFYSVGIGQISSEVPQNLSASRPQDRQFILSSKKLLLSDSGFYLCACQSVGNEKLFFGSGTQLSVL.

The CDR3 DNA follows: TGCAGCGTCTACGGTACAGGGGGCTCCCCCACTGAAGCTTTCTTT. Translation gives CSVYGTGGSPTEAFF. The rearrangement uses TRBV29-1 and TRBJ1-1; 9 nucleotides align to TRBD1. The CDR3 covers 15 residues. Trimming cost V 6 bases and J 4 bases; bases outside gene matches: 12. The germline V gene has CDR1 SQVTM and CDR2 ANQGSEA.

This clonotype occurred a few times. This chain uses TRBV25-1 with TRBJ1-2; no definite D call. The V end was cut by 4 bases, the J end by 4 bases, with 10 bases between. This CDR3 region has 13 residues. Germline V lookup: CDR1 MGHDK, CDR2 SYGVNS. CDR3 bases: TGTGCCAGCAGTGGTATCGGCTTCTATGGCTACACCTTC. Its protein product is CASSGIGFYGYTF.

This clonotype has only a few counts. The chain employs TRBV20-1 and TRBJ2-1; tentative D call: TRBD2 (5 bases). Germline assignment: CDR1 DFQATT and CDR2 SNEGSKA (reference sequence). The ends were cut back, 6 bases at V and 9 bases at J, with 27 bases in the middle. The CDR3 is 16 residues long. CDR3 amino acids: CSALRLGLDQTTEQFF. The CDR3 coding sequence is TGCAGTGCCCTGCGTTTGGGGTTGGACCAGACTACTGAGCAGTTCTTC.